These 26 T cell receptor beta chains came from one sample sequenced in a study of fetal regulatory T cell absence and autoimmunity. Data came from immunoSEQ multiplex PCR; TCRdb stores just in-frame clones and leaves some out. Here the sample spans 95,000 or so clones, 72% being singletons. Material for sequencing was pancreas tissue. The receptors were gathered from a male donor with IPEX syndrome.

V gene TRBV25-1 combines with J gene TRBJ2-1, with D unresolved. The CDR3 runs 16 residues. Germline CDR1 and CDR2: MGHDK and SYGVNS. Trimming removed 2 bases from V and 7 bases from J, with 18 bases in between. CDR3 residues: CASSERLSGLLNEQFF. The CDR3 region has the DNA TGTGCCAGCAGTGAACGTTTGTCCGGGTTATTGAATGAGCAGTTCTTC.

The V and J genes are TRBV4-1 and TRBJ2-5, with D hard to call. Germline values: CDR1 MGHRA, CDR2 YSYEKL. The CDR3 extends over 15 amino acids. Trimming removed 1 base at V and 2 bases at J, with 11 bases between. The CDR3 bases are TGCGCCAGCAGCCAAGTATCGGACGGTCAAGAGACCCAGTACTTC. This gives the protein CASSQVSDGQETQYF.

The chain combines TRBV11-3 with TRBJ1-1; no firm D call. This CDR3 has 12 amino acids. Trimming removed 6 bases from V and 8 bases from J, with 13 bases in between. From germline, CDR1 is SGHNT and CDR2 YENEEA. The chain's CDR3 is CASSSRSLEAFF. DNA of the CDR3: TGTGCCAGCAGTTCAAGGTCTCTAGAAGCTTTCTTT.

This CDR3 reads CASSAWVILPMNTEAFF. The CDR3 DNA reads as TGTGCCAGCAGTGCCTGGGTCATCTTACCCATGAACACTGAAGCTTTCTTT. The genes are TRBV2 and TRBJ1-1, with D hard to call. Trimming left V 4 bases short and J 0 bases short, with 18 bases between. Germline CDR1 is SNHLY and CDR2 is FYNNEI. The CDR3 sequence is 17 residues long.

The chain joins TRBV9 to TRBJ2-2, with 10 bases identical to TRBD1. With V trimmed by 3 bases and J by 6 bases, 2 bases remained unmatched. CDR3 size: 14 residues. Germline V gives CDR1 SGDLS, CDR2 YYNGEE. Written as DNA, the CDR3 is TGTGCCAGCAGCGCCGGGACAGGGGCCGGGGAGCTGTTTTTT. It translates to CASSAGTGAGELFF.

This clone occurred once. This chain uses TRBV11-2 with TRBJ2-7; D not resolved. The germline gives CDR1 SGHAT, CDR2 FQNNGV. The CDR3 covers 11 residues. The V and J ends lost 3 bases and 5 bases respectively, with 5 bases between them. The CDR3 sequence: CASSFGHEQYF. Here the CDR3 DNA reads TGTGCCAGCAGCTTCGGTCACGAGCAGTACTTC.

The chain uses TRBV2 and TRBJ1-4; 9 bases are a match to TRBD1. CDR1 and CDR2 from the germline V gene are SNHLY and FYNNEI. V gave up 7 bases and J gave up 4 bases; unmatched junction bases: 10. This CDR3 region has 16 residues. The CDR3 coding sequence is TGTGCCAGCACCCCCGGGGGGACAGGGATTAATGAAAAACTGTTTTTT. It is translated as CASTPGGTGINEKLFF.

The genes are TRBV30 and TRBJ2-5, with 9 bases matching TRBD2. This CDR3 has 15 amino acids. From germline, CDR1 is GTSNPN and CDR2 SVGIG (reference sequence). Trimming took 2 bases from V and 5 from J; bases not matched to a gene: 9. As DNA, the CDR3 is TGTGCCTGGAGTCTGATAGCGGGAGAGGGGGAGACCCAGTACTTC. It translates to CAWSLIAGEGETQYF.

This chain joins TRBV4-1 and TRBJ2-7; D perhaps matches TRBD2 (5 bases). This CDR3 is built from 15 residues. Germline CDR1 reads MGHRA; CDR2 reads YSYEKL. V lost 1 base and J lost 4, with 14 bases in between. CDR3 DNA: TGCGCCAGCAGCCAAGTGGTACGCACTAGTTACGAGCAGTACTTC. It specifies CASSQVVRTSYEQYF.

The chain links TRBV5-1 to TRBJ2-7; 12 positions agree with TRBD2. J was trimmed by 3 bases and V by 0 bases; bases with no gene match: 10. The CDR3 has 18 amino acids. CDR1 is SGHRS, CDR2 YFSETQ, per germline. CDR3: CASSLEQSLAGGYYEQYF. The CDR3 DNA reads TGCGCCAGCAGCTTGGAACAGTCACTAGCGGGAGGTTACTACGAGCAGTACTTC. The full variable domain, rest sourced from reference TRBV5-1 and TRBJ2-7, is KAGVTQTPRYLIKTRGQQVTLSCSPISGHRSVSWYQQTPGQGLQFLFEYFSETQRNKGNFPGRFSGRQFSNSRSEMNVSTLELGDSALYLCASSLEQSLAGGYYEQYFGPGTRLTVT.

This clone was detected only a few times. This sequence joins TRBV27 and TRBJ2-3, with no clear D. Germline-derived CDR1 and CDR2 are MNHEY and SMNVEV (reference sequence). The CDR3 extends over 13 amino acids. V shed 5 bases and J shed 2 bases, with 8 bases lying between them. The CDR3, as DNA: TGTGCCAGCAGTCCCCATCCCACAGATACGCAGTATTTT. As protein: CASSPHPTDTQYF.

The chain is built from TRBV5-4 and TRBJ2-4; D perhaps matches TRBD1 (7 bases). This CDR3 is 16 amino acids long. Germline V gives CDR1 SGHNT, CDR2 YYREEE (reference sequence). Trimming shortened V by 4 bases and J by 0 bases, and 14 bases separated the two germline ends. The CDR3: CASSDPGGLAKNIQYF. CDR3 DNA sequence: TGTGCCAGCAGCGACCCAGGGGGGCTAGCCAAAAACATTCAGTACTTC. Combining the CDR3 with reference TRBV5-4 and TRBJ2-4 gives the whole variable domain ETGVTQSPTHLIKTRGQQVTLRCSSQSGHNTVSWYQQALGQGPQFIFQYYREEENGRGNFPPRFSGLQFPNYSSELNVNALELDDSALYLCASSDPGGLAKNIQYFGAGTRLSVL.

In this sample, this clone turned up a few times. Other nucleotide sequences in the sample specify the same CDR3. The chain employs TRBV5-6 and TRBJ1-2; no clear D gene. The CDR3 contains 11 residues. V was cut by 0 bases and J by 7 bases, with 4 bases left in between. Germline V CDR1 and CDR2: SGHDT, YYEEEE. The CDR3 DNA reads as TGTGCCAGCAGCTTGGGGGGTGGCTACACCTTC. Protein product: CASSLGGGYTF.

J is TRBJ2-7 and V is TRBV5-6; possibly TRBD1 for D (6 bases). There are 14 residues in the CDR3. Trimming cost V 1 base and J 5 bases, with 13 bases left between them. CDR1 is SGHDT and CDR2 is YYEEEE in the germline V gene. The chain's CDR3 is CASSLNRVFNEQYF. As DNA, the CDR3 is TGTGCCAGCAGCTTGAACAGGGTTTTTAACGAGCAGTACTTC.

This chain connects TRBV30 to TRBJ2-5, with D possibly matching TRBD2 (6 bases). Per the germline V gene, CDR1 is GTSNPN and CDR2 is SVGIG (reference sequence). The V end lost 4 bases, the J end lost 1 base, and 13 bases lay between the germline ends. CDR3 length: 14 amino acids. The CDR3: CAWTILAPQETQYF. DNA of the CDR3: TGTGCCTGGACAATTCTAGCGCCCCAAGAGACCCAGTACTTC.

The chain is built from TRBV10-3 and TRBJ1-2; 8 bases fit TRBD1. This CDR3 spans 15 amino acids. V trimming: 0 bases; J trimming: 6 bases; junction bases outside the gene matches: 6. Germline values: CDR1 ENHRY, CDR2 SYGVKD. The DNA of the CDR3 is TGTGCCATCAGTGAGTCCGGACAGGGAGACAATGGCTACACCTTC. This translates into CAISESGQGDNGYTF.

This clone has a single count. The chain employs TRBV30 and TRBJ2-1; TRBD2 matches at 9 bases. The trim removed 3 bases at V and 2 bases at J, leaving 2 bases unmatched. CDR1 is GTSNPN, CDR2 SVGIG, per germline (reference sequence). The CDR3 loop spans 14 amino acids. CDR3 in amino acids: CAWSLAGAYNEQFF. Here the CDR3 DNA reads TGTGCCTGGAGCTTAGCGGGGGCCTACAATGAGCAGTTCTTC.

CDR3 DNA sequence: TGCAGCGTTGGGTACAGAACGAACACTGAAGCTTTCTTT. Translated, it gives CSVGYRTNTEAFF. This chain uses TRBV29-1 with TRBJ1-1; D is undetermined. The V end lost 4 bases, the J end lost 1 base, and 10 bases lay between the germline ends. The CDR3 has 13 residues. In germline, CDR1 is SQVTM, CDR2 ANQGSEA. Based on the CDR3 plus reference TRBV29-1 and TRBJ1-1, the full variable domain is SAVISQKPSRDICQRGTSLTIQCQVDSQVTMMFWYRQQPGQSLTLIATANQGSEATYESGFVIDKFPISRPNLTFSTLTVSNMSPEDSSIYLCSVGYRTNTEAFFGQGTRLTVV.

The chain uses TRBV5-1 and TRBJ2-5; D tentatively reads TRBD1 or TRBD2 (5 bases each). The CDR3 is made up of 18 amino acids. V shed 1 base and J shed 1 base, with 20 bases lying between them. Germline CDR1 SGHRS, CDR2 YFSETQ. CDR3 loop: CASSLRGRRFLPQETQYF. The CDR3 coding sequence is TGCGCCAGCAGCTTGCGGGGACGGCGGTTTTTACCCCAAGAGACCCAGTACTTC.

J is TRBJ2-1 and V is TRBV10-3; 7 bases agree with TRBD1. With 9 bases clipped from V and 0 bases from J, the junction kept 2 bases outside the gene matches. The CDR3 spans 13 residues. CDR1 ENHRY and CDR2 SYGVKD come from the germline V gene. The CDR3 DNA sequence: TGTGCCATAGGGGGCCCCTCCTACAATGAGCAGTTCTTC. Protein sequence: CAIGGPSYNEQFF.

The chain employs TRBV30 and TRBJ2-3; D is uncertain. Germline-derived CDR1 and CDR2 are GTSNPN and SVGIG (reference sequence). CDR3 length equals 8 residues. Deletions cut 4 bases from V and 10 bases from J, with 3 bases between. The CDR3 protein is CAWIPQYF. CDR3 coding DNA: TGTGCCTGGATTCCGCAGTATTTT.

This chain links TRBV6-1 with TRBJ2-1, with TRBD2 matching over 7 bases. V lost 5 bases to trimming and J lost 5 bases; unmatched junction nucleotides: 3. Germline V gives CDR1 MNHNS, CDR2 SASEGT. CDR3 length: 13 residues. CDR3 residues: CASSRRGNNEQFF. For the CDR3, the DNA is TGTGCCAGCAGTAGGCGGGGGAACAATGAGCAGTTCTTC.

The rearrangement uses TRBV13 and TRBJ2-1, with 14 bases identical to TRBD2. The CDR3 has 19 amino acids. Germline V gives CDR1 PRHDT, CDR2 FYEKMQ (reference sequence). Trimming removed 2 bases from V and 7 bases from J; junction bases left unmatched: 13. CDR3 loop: CASSLRKLGTSGRLNEQFF. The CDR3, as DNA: TGTGCCAGCAGCTTAAGGAAACTCGGGACTAGCGGGAGACTAAATGAGCAGTTCTTC.

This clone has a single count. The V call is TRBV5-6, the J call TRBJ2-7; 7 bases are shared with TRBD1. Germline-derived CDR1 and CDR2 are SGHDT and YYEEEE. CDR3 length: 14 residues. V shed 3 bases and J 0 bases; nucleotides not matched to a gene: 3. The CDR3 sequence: CASSSGQSSYEQYF. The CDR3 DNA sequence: TGTGCCAGCAGCTCGGGACAGAGCTCCTACGAGCAGTACTTC.

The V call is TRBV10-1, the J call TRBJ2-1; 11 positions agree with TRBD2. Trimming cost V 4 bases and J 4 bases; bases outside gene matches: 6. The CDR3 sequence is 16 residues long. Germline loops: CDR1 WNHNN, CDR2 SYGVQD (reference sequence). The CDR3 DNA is TGCGCCAGCAGTGCGGCTAGCGGGGGGCCATACAATGAGCAGTTCTTC. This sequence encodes CASSAASGGPYNEQFF.

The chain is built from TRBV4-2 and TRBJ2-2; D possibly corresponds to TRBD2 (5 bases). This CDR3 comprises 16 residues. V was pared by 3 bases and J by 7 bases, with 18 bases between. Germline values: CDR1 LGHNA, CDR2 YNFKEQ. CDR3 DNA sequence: TGTGCCAGCAGCCAGATGGCGGGTCCTCGGGGCGGGGAGCTGTTTTTT. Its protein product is CASSQMAGPRGGELFF.